Each of the 11 T cell receptor beta chains below was sequenced from the same sample in a study of identifying expanded T cells in peripheral blood. Clones were read by immunoSEQ multiplex PCR, and TCRdb kept only the in-frame ones, dropping some. Among about 94,000 clones listed, 70% to 90% were seen once. Sequencing was performed on blood. Every receptor here comes from a person between 18 and 69 years old in good health.

This clone was detected only once. This sequence joins TRBV4-3 and TRBJ2-7, with 7 bases identical to TRBD1. Germline CDR1 and CDR2: LGHNA and YSLEER. V lost 4 bases to trimming and J lost 5 bases; unmatched junction nucleotides: 5. The CDR3 totals 13 residues. The CDR3, as DNA: TGCGCCAGCAGCCGACAGGGACGGGACGAGCAGTACTTC. It encodes CASSRQGRDEQYF.

This clone has a single count. The V call is TRBV7-2, the J call TRBJ2-7; TRBD2 agrees at 9 bases. The V segment lost 1 base and the J segment 6 bases; nucleotides outside the gene matches: 4. The CDR3 spans 14 residues. In germline, CDR1 is SGHTA, CDR2 FQGNSA. CDR3 in DNA: TGTGCCAGCAGCTTAGTAGGTAGCGGGAGCGAGCAGTACTTC. This gives the protein CASSLVGSGSEQYF.

This chain links TRBV19 with TRBJ2-3; weak D call: TRBD2 (6 bases). The CDR3 runs to 14 residues. Germline values: CDR1 LNHDA, CDR2 SQIVND (reference sequence). V gave up 7 bases and J gave up 5 bases, with 16 bases separating them. CDR3 residues: CASTIGGPLDTQYF. CDR3 coding DNA: TGTGCCAGTACCATAGGAGGGCCATTAGATACGCAGTATTTT. The whole variable domain, remainder taken from reference TRBV19 and TRBJ2-3, is DGGITQSPKYLFRKEGQNVTLSCEQNLNHDAMYWYRQDPGQGLRLIYYSQIVNDFQKGDIAEGYSVSREKKESFPLTVTSAQKNPTAFYLCASTIGGPLDTQYFGPGTRLTVL.

J is TRBJ2-5 and V is TRBV27; TRBD2 is a possible D gene (7 bases). Trimming shortened V by 3 bases and J by 5 bases, and 13 bases separated the two germline ends. The germline CDR1 and CDR2 sequences are MNHEY and SMNVEV (reference sequence). The CDR3 runs to 14 residues. Here the CDR3 DNA reads TGTGCCAGCAGTTTTGATGGGAGGGGGGAGACCCAGTACTTC. Its translation is CASSFDGRGETQYF.

This rearrangement joins TRBV9 to TRBJ1-1; D not certain. CDR1 and CDR2 (germline): SGDLS, YYNGEE. The CDR3 sequence is 15 residues long. The V end was cut by 4 bases, the J end by 1 base, with 14 bases between. The CDR3 spells CASSRRDRPNTEAFF. CDR3 DNA: TGTGCCAGCAGCCGACGGGATAGACCGAACACTGAAGCTTTCTTT.

The chain recombines TRBV29-1 with TRBJ1-1; D gene unclear. CDR1 and CDR2 (germline): SQVTM, ANQGSEA. The CDR3 spans 11 residues. The ends were cut back, 7 bases at V and 7 bases at J, with 13 bases in the middle. The CDR3 region has the DNA TGCAGCGCCGTAAACTGGGGTGAAGCTTTCTTT. Residues: CSAVNWGEAFF.

V usage is TRBV10-2 and J usage is TRBJ2-7, with 8 bases aligning to TRBD2. CDR1 and CDR2 (germline): WSHSY, SAAADI. Unmatched junction bases numbered 11, after V lost 0 bases and J lost 4 bases. CDR3 size: 17 residues. CDR3: CASSESIWPTSGYEQYF. The CDR3 DNA sequence: TGCGCCAGCAGTGAGTCAATATGGCCTACTAGCGGATACGAGCAGTACTTC.

This rearrangement joins TRBV5-1 to TRBJ2-2, with 8 nucleotides matching TRBD2. The junction had 2 bases not matched to a gene; V was cut back by 1 base and J by 6 bases. The CDR3 runs 14 residues. CDR1 is SGHRS, CDR2 YFSETQ, per germline. Written as DNA, the CDR3 is TGCGCCAGCAGCTTGACCGGGGGGGCCGGGGAGCTGTTTTTT. Its translation: CASSLTGGAGELFF.

The V call is TRBV7-9, the J call TRBJ2-7; possible D gene TRBD2, 6 bases. The CDR3 consists of 15 residues. Germline V gene lookup returns CDR1 SEHNR and CDR2 FQNEAQ (reference sequence). V was pared by 2 bases and J by 5 bases, with 16 bases between. CDR3 sequence reads: CASSLTFGTVDEQYF. The CDR3, as DNA: TGTGCCAGCAGCTTAACGTTCGGGACTGTCGACGAGCAGTACTTC.

This clone showed up just once. CDR3 bases: TGTGCCAGCAGCCGGGACAGGGGATCTGAAGCTTTCTTT. Translation: CASSRDRGSEAFF. V is TRBV6-1 and J is TRBJ1-1; 10 nucleotides align to TRBD1. The trim removed 6 bases at V and 6 bases at J, leaving 4 bases unmatched. The CDR3 spans 13 residues. Germline loops: CDR1 MNHNS, CDR2 SASEGT.

This sequence joins TRBV5-4 and TRBJ2-2, with 9 bases aligning to TRBD2. Per germline, CDR1 SGHNT and CDR2 YYREEE (reference sequence). The CDR3 has 15 residues. With 0 bases clipped from V and 6 bases from J, the junction kept 3 bases outside the gene matches. This CDR3 is CASSLVSGSAGELFF. The CDR3 DNA is TGTGCCAGCAGCTTGGTTAGCGGGAGCGCCGGGGAGCTGTTTTTT.